These 29 T cell receptor beta chains were all obtained from the same sample, sequenced in a study of T cell repertoires in cytomegalovirus infection. Which antigens these TCRs recognize remains unknown. From the reads, TCRdb called clonotypes with MiXCR, one entry per CDR3 protein. The table includes roughly 990,000 distinct CDR3 sequences, more than 25% detected once. The material sequenced was cultured CD8+ T cells from PBMCs, taken from culture after CMV antigen stimulation. These receptor sequences come from a human donor in good health (CMV status not recorded). Some clones in this sample may be carry-over from other donors' samples.

The CDR3 spells CASSFDRALGTEAFF. The DNA of the CDR3 is TGTGCCAGCAGTTTCGACAGGGCTTTGGGAACTGAAGCTTTCTTT. The chain has TRBV27 and TRBJ1-1; TRBD1 aligns across 7 bases. The CDR3 consists of 15 residues. V lost 3 bases and J lost 5; bases outside the gene matches: 9. Germline V CDR1 and CDR2: MNHEY, SMNVEV (reference sequence).

The V and J genes are TRBV10-3 and TRBJ2-1; 10 bases map to TRBD2. The CDR3 extends over 18 amino acids. V gave up 6 bases and J gave up 4 bases; unmatched junction bases: 15. In germline, CDR1 is ENHRY, CDR2 SYGVKD. CDR3 sequence (DNA): TGTGCCATCAGCAACCCTGAAAGCGGGGGGGGCGGGTACAATGAGCAGTTCTTC. Amino acids: CAISNPESGGGGYNEQFF.

This chain links TRBV7-2 with TRBJ1-2; TRBD1 matches at 10 bases. V was pared by 5 bases and J by 5 bases, with 8 bases of the junction left unmatched. Germline V lookup: CDR1 SGHTA, CDR2 FQGNSA. The CDR3 runs 15 residues. The CDR3 spells CASSRAGQGSYGYTF. CDR3 nucleotide sequence: TGTGCCAGCAGCCGGGCGGGACAGGGGTCTTATGGCTACACCTTC.

This chain joins TRBV6-6 and TRBJ1-1; TRBD1 is a possible D gene (6 bases). The V end lost 0 bases, the J end lost 1 base, and 9 bases lay between the germline ends. CDR3 length: 15 amino acids. Germline V gives CDR1 MNHNY, CDR2 SVGAGI (reference sequence). The CDR3 DNA sequence: TGTGCCAGCAGTTACTCGCAGGGGCAGAACACTGAAGCTTTCTTT. Translating it yields CASSYSQGQNTEAFF.

This clonotype has just a few counts. The chain employs TRBV6-6 and TRBJ1-5; D might be TRBD1 (5 bases). The CDR3 loop spans 16 amino acids. CDR1 and CDR2 from the germline V gene are MNHNY and SVGAGI (reference sequence). The ends were cut back, 6 bases at V and 7 bases at J, with 22 bases in the middle. The CDR3: CASRLGPGGGSQPQHF. In DNA form, the CDR3 reads TGTGCCAGCAGATTGGGCCCTGGGGGTGGGTCGCAGCCCCAGCATTTT.

This clonotype occurred a few times. The chain employs TRBV7-6 and TRBJ1-1; weak D call: TRBD1 (5 bases). V was pared by 8 bases and J by 1 base, with 11 bases between. From germline, CDR1 is SGHVS and CDR2 FNYEAQ. The CDR3 spans 13 residues. Here the CDR3 DNA reads TGTGCCAGCCAACTGGGGGAGAACACTGAAGCTTTCTTT. It is translated as CASQLGENTEAFF.

Only a few counts were recorded for this clonotype. The gene calls are TRBV13 and TRBJ2-5; 10 bases align to TRBD2. After removal of 4 bases from V and 1 base from J, the junction contained 6 bases not matched to a gene. The germline V gene encodes CDR1 PRHDT and CDR2 FYEKMQ (reference sequence). CDR3 length equals 16 residues. The CDR3 loop reads CASSSYLAGAQETQYF. The CDR3 coding sequence is TGTGCCAGCAGCTCTTATCTAGCGGGGGCCCAAGAGACCCAGTACTTC.

The sample holds a few counts of this clonotype. The chain links TRBV28 to TRBJ1-1, with TRBD1 matching over 7 bases. CDR3 length: 15 amino acids. V lost 5 bases, J lost 1 base, and 7 bases stayed unmatched. The germline gives CDR1 MDHEN, CDR2 SYDVKM. CDR3 in amino acids: CASSPTQGRNTEAFF. In nucleotides, the CDR3 is TGTGCCAGCAGTCCGACACAGGGGCGGAACACTGAAGCTTTCTTT.

This rearrangement joins TRBV6-8 to TRBJ2-5; 7 bases map to TRBD2. The V gene's germline CDR1 is MNHGY and CDR2 SAAAGT. The J segment lost 5 bases and the V segment lost 0 bases, leaving 0 bases of the junction unmatched. The CDR3 runs to 13 residues. The CDR3 DNA reads TGTGCCAGCAGTTACTCAGCGGGGGAGACCCAGTACTTC. Its protein is CASSYSAGETQYF.

CDR3 amino acids: CASNTGTGSTDTQYF. The CDR3 bases are TGTGCCAGCAATACCGGGACAGGGAGCACAGATACGCAGTATTTT. The genes are TRBV2 and TRBJ2-3; 9 bases agree with TRBD1. Per the germline V gene, CDR1 is SNHLY and CDR2 is FYNNEI. The CDR3 has 15 amino acids. Germline trimming cut 7 bases from V and 0 bases from J; bases unmatched to any gene: 5.

This clonotype was seen more than once but under ten times. V is TRBV6-1 and J is TRBJ1-5; no firm D call. Germline CDR1 reads MNHNS; CDR2 reads SASEGT. The CDR3 loop spans 13 amino acids. Trimming removed 7 bases from V and 2 bases from J, with 9 bases in between. The CDR3 spells CASKESGNQPQHF. CDR3 coding DNA: TGTGCCAGCAAAGAATCCGGCAATCAGCCCCAGCATTTT.

A few counts support this clonotype. The rearrangement uses TRBV10-3 and TRBJ1-4; 10 positions agree with TRBD1. Trimming cost V 4 bases and J 4 bases; bases outside gene matches: 0. Germline lookup yields CDR1 ENHRY and CDR2 SYGVKD. The CDR3 runs to 14 residues. The CDR3 region is CAISGDRGNEKLFF. DNA of the CDR3: TGTGCCATCAGTGGGGACAGGGGTAATGAAAAACTGTTTTTT.

The chain joins TRBV27 to TRBJ1-4, with D maybe TRBD1 (6 bases). Germline CDR1 MNHEY, CDR2 SMNVEV (reference sequence). The CDR3 extends over 15 amino acids. Trimming took off 3 bases at V and 8 bases at J, with 16 bases between the two ends. CDR3 protein: CASSFGGRRYEKLFF. Written as DNA, the CDR3 is TGTGCCAGCAGTTTCGGGGGGCGCCGGTACGAAAAACTGTTTTTT.

This clonotype was observed a few times. The CDR3 loop reads CASSTKLLRNEQFF. The CDR3 nucleotides are TGTGCCAGCAGCACGAAGCTGCTACGGAATGAGCAGTTCTTC. This sequence joins TRBV28 and TRBJ2-1; D remains unclear. The germline V gene encodes CDR1 MDHEN and CDR2 SYDVKM. V gave up 6 bases and J gave up 7 bases, with 16 bases separating them. The CDR3 runs 14 residues. The entire variable domain, with the rest obtained from reference TRBV28 and TRBJ2-1, is as follows: DVKVTQSSRYLVKRTGEKVFLECVQDMDHENMFWYRQDPGLGLRLIYFSYDVKMKEKGDIPEGYSVSREKKERFSLILESASTNQTSMYLCASSTKLLRNEQFFGPGTRLTVL.

Only a few counts were recorded for this clonotype. The chain joins TRBV2 to TRBJ2-7, with D perhaps TRBD1 (6 bases). V dropped 5 bases and J dropped 3 bases, with 17 bases sitting between them. The CDR3 is 15 residues long. Germline V gene lookup returns CDR1 SNHLY and CDR2 FYNNEI. CDR3: CASSQWDTEGYEQYF. CDR3 nucleotides: TGTGCCAGCAGTCAATGGGACACCGAAGGCTACGAGCAGTACTTC.

This clonotype is a singleton in its sample. The J gene is TRBJ1-2, the V gene TRBV24-1; 7 bases map to TRBD1. Germline V gene lookup returns CDR1 KGHDR and CDR2 SFDVKD. The CDR3 extends over 15 amino acids. Losses at the gene ends were 4 bases for V and 8 bases for J; bases not matched to a gene: 12. The chain's CDR3 is CATSDRQGPRRGYTF. CDR3 nucleotide sequence: TGTGCCACCAGTGACCGACAGGGACCACGCAGGGGCTACACCTTC.

The gene calls are TRBV12-3 or TRBV12-4 and TRBJ2-1, with a weak D call TRBD2 (6 bases). Deletions cut 1 base from V and 10 bases from J, with 11 bases between. The CDR3 covers 13 residues. This chain's CDR3 is CASSLGPGVEQFF. DNA for the CDR3: TGTGCCAGCAGTTTAGGACCGGGAGTAGAGCAGTTCTTC.

The chain is built from TRBV4-3 and TRBJ1-1; the D is unclear. CDR1 LGHNA and CDR2 YSLEER come from the germline V gene. The V end was cut by 1 base, the J end by 1 base, with 22 bases between. The CDR3 length is 19 residues. CDR3 amino acids: CASSQVRFIPSRENTEAFF. CDR3 bases: TGCGCCAGCAGCCAAGTGAGGTTTATTCCCTCTCGGGAGAACACTGAAGCTTTCTTT.

This sequence joins TRBV9 and TRBJ1-1, with TRBD1 as a possible D gene (6 bases). Germline CDR1 reads SGDLS; CDR2 reads YYNGEE. With 0 bases removed from V and 2 bases from J, the gap between germline ends came to 8 bases. The CDR3 is made up of 14 amino acids. This CDR3 is CASSVGGANTEAFF. CDR3 DNA: TGTGCCAGCAGCGTAGGGGGGGCAAACACTGAAGCTTTCTTT.

About this clonotype itself: With a much larger clone just one base away, this may be a read error. This chain links TRBV12-3 or TRBV12-4 with TRBJ2-2, with 10 bases that match TRBD1. The CDR3 has 16 amino acids. The V segment lost 4 bases and the J segment 6 bases; nucleotides outside the gene matches: 8. CDR3 protein: CASSSPGTGVAGELFF. For the CDR3, the DNA is TGTGCCAGCAGTTCTCCCGGGACAGGGGTTGCCGGGGAGCTGTTTTTT.

Only a few counts were recorded for this clonotype. This rearrangement joins TRBV19 to TRBJ2-7; 9 bases are a match to TRBD1. CDR1 is LNHDA, CDR2 SQIVND, per germline (reference sequence). The CDR3 consists of 14 residues. With V trimmed by 5 bases and J by 3 bases, 5 bases remained unmatched. The CDR3 nucleotides are TGTGCCAGTAGTCCTTGGGGACAGGGCTACGAGCAGTACTTC. Its protein is CASSPWGQGYEQYF.

The chain is built from TRBV27 and TRBJ2-7; the D gene could be TRBD1 or TRBD2 (5 bases each). This CDR3 region has 13 residues. With 6 bases removed from V and 7 bases from J, the gap between germline ends came to 16 bases. Germline V gene lookup returns CDR1 MNHEY and CDR2 SMNVEV (reference sequence). In DNA form, the CDR3 reads TGTGCCAGCAGCTACCACGGGGCAGCGGAGCAGTACGTC. It is translated as CASSYHGAAEQYV.

The V and J genes are TRBV24-1 and TRBJ2-5; unclear D gene. The V gene's germline CDR1 is KGHDR and CDR2 SFDVKD. The CDR3 loop spans 13 amino acids. V lost 5 bases, J lost 0 bases, and 6 bases lay in between. CDR3 DNA: TGTGCCACCAGTGGACCGTACCAAGAGACCCAGTACTTC. Amino acid sequence: CATSGPYQETQYF.

V usage is TRBV11-1 and J usage is TRBJ2-1; 9 nucleotides agree with TRBD2. Germline CDR1 SGHAT, CDR2 FQDESV (reference sequence). J lost 8 bases, V lost 3 bases, and 8 bases had no gene match. The CDR3 has 15 amino acids. CDR3 sequence reads: CASSFGGGASDEQFF. CDR3 coding DNA: TGTGCCAGCAGCTTCGGCGGGGGGGCCAGCGATGAGCAGTTCTTC.

The gene calls are TRBV6-5 and TRBJ2-7, with 8 positions matching TRBD1. J lost 0 bases, V lost 3 bases, and 10 bases had no gene match. The CDR3 has 17 amino acids. Germline V CDR1 and CDR2: MNHEY, SVGAGI. The CDR3 DNA reads TGTGCCAGCAGTTATCTATCTCAGGGGGCAAGCTCCTACGAGCAGTACTTC. It specifies CASSYLSQGASSYEQYF.

This clonotype was observed many times. J is TRBJ2-5 and V is TRBV7-2, with 7 bases aligning to TRBD2. The CDR3 is 18 amino acids. Germline V gives CDR1 SGHTA, CDR2 FQGNSA. Trimming cost V 0 bases and J 5 bases; bases outside gene matches: 15. In nucleotides, the CDR3 is TGTGCCAGCAGCTTAGCCCGTGGCGGGGGTTTCTCCACCGAGACCCAGTACTTC. It translates to CASSLARGGGFSTETQYF. Full variable domain (missing parts from reference TRBV7-2 and TRBJ2-5): GAGVSQSPSNKVTEKGKDVELRCDPISGHTALYWYRQSLGQGLEFLIYFQGNSAPDKSGLPSDRFSAERTGGSVSTLTIQRTQQEDSAVYLCASSLARGGGFSTETQYFGPGTRLLVL.

There are many counts of this clonotype. The chain employs TRBV7-9 and TRBJ2-2; no clear D. The CDR3 covers 13 residues. In germline, CDR1 is SEHNR, CDR2 FQNEAQ (reference sequence). Trimming stripped 5 bases from V and 4 bases from J, with 8 bases between. This CDR3 reads CASSPYITGELFF. The DNA of the CDR3 is TGTGCCAGCAGCCCTTATATCACCGGGGAGCTGTTTTTT.

The rearrangement links TRBV7-9 to TRBJ2-7, with 8 positions matching TRBD1. V was pared by 3 bases and J by 0 bases, with 4 bases of the junction left unmatched. The CDR3 loop spans 15 amino acids. CDR1 SEHNR and CDR2 FQNEAQ come from the germline V gene (reference sequence). The CDR3 DNA reads TGTGCCAGCAGCTTTCGACAGGGGACCTCCTACGAGCAGTACTTC. This gives the protein CASSFRQGTSYEQYF.

This clonotype was seen ten or more times. The chain carries TRBV4-1 and TRBJ2-1, with unresolved D. Trimming removed 4 bases from V and 5 bases from J, with 18 bases in between. The CDR3 totals 16 residues. CDR1 is MGHRA, CDR2 YSYEKL, per germline. CDR3 in amino acids: CASSPENSWGNNEQFF. CDR3 sequence (DNA): TGCGCCAGCAGCCCCGAGAATTCCTGGGGAAACAATGAGCAGTTCTTC.